This record covers a single T cell receptor (beta chain). The participants were between roughly 18 and 89 years old and came from some 25 US areas. Participant-given clinical history determined each cohort assignment. The CDR3 loop spans 15 amino acids. The ends lost 4 bases at V and 5 bases at J; junction bases unmatched: 9. Per the germline V gene, CDR1 is KGHSH and CDR2 is LQKENI. In the study's own analysis: For nucleated cells, counts were estimated from reference gene primer amplification. Here immunoSEQ multiplex PCR was the method, and the copy in TCRdb shows in-frame clones only, minus some. V, J and clone size derive from that table, while D and trimming were established from the DNA sequence. The sample has approximately 320,000 clones, roughly 87% seen once. This specimen belongs to a study of blood T cell repertoires in COVID-19. As for the study in general: T cells, B-cell-depleted T cells, or PBMCs provided the cDNA or gDNA that served as material.

The chain has TRBV18 and TRBJ1-2, with 8 bases matching TRBD1. Sequences were obtained from PBMCs or T cells enriched from blood (not recorded which). This clonotype was sampled from a woman under 30 who had recovered from COVID-19. CDR3 bases: TGTGCCAGCTCACGCGGACAGGGAAAGACATATGGCTACACCTTC. Translating gives CASSRGQGKTYGYTF.